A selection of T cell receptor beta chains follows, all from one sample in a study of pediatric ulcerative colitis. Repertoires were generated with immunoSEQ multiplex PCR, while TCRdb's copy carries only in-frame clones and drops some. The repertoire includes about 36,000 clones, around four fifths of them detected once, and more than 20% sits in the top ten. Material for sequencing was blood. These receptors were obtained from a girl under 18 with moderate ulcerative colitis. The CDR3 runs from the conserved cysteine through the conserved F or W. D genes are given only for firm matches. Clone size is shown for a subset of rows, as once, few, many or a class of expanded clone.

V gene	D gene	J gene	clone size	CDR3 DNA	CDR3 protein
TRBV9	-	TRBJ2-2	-	TGTGCCAGCAGCGTGAGGACAGAGCCGACCGGGGAGCTGTTTTTT	CASSVRTEPTGELFF
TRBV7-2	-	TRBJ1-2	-	TGTGCCAGCAGCTTAGGACGGAGATCTTATGGCTACACCTTC	CASSLGRRSYGYTF
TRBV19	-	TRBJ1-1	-	TGTGCCAGTAGTATGGTCAGGGTAGGGGACACTGAAGCTTTCTTT	CASSMVRVGDTEAFF
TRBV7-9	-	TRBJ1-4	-	TGTGCCAGCAGCTCCAACAGGGCTAATAATGAAAAACTGTTTTTT	CASSSNRANNEKLFF
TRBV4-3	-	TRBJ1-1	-	TGCGCCAGCAGCCAAGACAGGAACACTGAAGCTTTCTTT	CASSQDRNTEAFF
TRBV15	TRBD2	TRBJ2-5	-	TGTGCCACCAGCAGGGGAAGCGCGGGAGACGAGACCCAGTACTTC	CATSRGSAGDETQYF
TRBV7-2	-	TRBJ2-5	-	TGTGCCAGCAGCTTACTGCACGGGTCCCAAGAGACCCAGTACTTC	CASSLLHGSQETQYF
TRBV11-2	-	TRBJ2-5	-	TGTGCCAGCAGCTTAGGTGGGGGCTCGGGCGAGACCCAGTACTTC	CASSLGGGSGETQYF
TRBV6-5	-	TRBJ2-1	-	TGTGCCAGCAGTTACGCCAGTTCCTCCTACAATGAGCAGTTCTTC	CASSYASSSYNEQFF
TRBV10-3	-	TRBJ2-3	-	TGTGCCATCGGCCCCCCCAACACAGATACGCAGTATTTT	CAIGPPNTDTQYF
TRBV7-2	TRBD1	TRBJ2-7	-	TGTGCCAGCAGCGGACCCCGGGACAGGGAAGGCCGGGAGCAGTACTTC	CASSGPRDREGREQYF
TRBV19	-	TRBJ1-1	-	TGTGCCAGTAGTACCAGGGTAATGAACACTGAAGCTTTCTTT	CASSTRVMNTEAFF
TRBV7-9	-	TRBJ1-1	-	TGTGCCAGCAGCTTAAAGGGGGTCACGAACACTGAAGCTTTCTTT	CASSLKGVTNTEAFF
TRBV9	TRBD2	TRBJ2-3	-	TGTGCCAGCAGCGTAGTAGGGGCGACTAGCGGGATGACGCAGTATTTT	CASSVVGATSGMTQYF
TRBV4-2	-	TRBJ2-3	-	TGTGCCAGCAGCCATTTGGGGGACTCCGACACAGATACGCAGTATTTT	CASSHLGDSDTDTQYF
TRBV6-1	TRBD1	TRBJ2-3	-	TGTGCCAGCAGGCCGGACAGGGGGAGGACAGATACGCAGTATTTT	CASRPDRGRTDTQYF
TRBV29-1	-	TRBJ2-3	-	TGCAGCGTTGACGCCCTACAGGGCACAGATACGCAGTATTTT	CSVDALQGTDTQYF
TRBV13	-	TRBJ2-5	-	TGTGCCAGCAGCTTAGCTAGTAGAATGAGGGTAGGAAAAGAGACCCAGTACTTC	CASSLASRMRVGKETQYF
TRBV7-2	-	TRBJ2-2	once	TGTGCCAGCAGCTTAGTGGGTGGATTGAACACCGGGGAGCTGTTTTTT	CASSLVGGLNTGELFF
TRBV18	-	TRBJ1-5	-	TGTGCCAGCTCCCCAACCAGGGTGTGGGATCAGCCCCAGCATTTT	CASSPTRVWDQPQHF
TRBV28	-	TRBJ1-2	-	TGTGGGGCTGGGAACTATGGCTACACCTTC	CGAGNYGYTF
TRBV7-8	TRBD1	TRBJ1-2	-	TGTGCCAGCAGCGAGAGGGGACAGGTTAGCTATGGCTACACCTTC	CASSERGQVSYGYTF
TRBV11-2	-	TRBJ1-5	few	TGTGCCAGCAGCTTGGGGCCTATCCATCAGCCCCAGCATTTT	CASSLGPIHQPQHF
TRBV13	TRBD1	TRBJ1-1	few	TGTGCCAGCAGCTTAGAGGGGGACAGGGTTGAAGCTTTCTTT	CASSLEGDRVEAFF
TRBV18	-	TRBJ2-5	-	TGTGCCAGCTCAGCCCAGGGGCCTAAAGAGACCCAGTACTTC	CASSAQGPKETQYF
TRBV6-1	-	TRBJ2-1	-	TGTGCCAGCAGGACAGGCTCCTACAATGAGCAGTTCTTC	CASRTGSYNEQFF
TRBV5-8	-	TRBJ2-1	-	TGTGCCAGCAGCTCGCTGCCGGCGGGGAACAATGAGCAGTTCTTC	CASSSLPAGNNEQFF
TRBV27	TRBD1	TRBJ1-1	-	TGTGCCAGCAGTTATGGTCCCCCGACAGGGAGTACTGAAGCTTTCTTT	CASSYGPPTGSTEAFF
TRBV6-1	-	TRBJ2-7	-	TGTGCCAGCAGTAGGTACAGGGACACCTACGAGCAGTACTTC	CASSRYRDTYEQYF
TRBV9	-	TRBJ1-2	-	TGTGCCAGCAGCGGAGTGAACTATGGCTACACCTTC	CASSGVNYGYTF
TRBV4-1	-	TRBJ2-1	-	TGCGCCAGCAGCCAAACAGGGTATGAGCAGTTCTTC	CASSQTGYEQFF
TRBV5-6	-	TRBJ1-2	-	TGTGCCAGCAGCTTGTCACAGACCTATGGCTACACCTTC	CASSLSQTYGYTF
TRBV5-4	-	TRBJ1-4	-	TGTGCCAGCAGCTTGTACAGGGAAGATGAAAAACTGTTTTTT	CASSLYREDEKLFF
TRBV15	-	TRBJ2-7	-	TGTGCCACCAGCAGAGACAGGGTTTCCTACGAGCAGTACTTC	CATSRDRVSYEQYF
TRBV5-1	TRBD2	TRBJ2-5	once	TGCGCCAGCAGCTCCAGGACCGGGACTAGCGAATCGGAGCAGTACTTC	CASSSRTGTSESEQYF
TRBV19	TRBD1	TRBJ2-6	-	TGTGCCAGTACCACGACAGGGCCCTCTGGGGCCAACGTCCTGACTTTC	CASTTTGPSGANVLTF
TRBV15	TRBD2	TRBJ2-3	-	TGTGCCACCAGCGATCTGCGGGAGATGGCAGATACGCAGTATTTT	CATSDLREMADTQYF
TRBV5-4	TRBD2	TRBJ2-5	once	TGTGCCAGCAGCTCTCTCACTAGCGGGAGGGCCGGGCAGTACTTC	CASSSLTSGRAGQYF
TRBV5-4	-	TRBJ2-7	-	TGTGCCAGCAGCCCGGACTATCCCTCTCGACACGAGCAGTACTTC	CASSPDYPSRHEQYF
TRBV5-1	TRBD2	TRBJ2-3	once	TGCGCCAGCAGCTTGGCGTCTAGCGGGAACACAGATACGCAGTATTTT	CASSLASSGNTDTQYF
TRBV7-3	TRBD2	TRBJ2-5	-	TGTGCCAGCAGCTCTCGCGGGGGGCCGGAGACCCAGTACTTC	CASSSRGGPETQYF
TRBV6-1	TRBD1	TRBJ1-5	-	TGTGCCAGCAGTGGACTTGCAGGGACAGAGAATCAGCCCCAGCATTTT	CASSGLAGTENQPQHF
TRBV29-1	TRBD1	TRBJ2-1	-	TGCAGCGTTGAGCTGACAGGGTACGCTAGCTCCTACAATGAGCAGTTCTTC	CSVELTGYASSYNEQFF
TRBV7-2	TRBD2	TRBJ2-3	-	TGTGCCAGCAGCTCGACTAGCGGGAGGGCAGGAGATACGCAGTATTTT	CASSSTSGRAGDTQYF
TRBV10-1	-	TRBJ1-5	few	TGCGCCAGCAATCAGCCCCAGCATTTT	CASNQPQHF
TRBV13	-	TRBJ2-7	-	TGTGCCAGCAGCTTGCAAGGGACGGAGAGGGACGAGCAGTACTTC	CASSLQGTERDEQYF